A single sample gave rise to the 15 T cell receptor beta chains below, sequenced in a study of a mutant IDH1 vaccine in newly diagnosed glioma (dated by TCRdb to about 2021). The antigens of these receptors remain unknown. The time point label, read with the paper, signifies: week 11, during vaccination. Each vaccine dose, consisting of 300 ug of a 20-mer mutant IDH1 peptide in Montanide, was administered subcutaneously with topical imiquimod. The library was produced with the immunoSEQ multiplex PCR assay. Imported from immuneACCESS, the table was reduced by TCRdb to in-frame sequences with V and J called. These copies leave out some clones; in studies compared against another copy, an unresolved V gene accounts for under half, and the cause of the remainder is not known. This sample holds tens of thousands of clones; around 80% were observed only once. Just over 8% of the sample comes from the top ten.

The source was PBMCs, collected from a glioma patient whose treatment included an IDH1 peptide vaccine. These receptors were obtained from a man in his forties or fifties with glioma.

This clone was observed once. The CDR3 reads CATSSPGGYTF. CDR3 bases: TGTGCCACCAGCAGTCCCGGGGGCTACACCTTC. This chain links TRBV15 with TRBJ1-2; D gene uncertain. Trimming pared 3 bases from V and 8 bases from J, leaving 7 bases between. Germline lookup yields CDR1 LNHNV and CDR2 YYDKDF (reference sequence). The CDR3 consists of 11 residues.

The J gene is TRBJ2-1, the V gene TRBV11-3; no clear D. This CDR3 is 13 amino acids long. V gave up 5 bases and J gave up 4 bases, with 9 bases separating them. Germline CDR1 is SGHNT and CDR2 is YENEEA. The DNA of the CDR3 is TGTGCCAGCAGCCGATCGACGTACAATGAGCAGTTCTTC. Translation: CASSRSTYNEQFF.

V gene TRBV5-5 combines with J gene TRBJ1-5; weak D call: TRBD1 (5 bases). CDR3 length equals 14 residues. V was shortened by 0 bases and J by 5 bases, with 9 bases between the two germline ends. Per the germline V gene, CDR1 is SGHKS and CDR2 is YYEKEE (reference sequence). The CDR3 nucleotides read TGTGCCAGCAGCTTGGGACAGCTAGATCAGCCCCAGCATTTT. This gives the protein CASSLGQLDQPQHF.

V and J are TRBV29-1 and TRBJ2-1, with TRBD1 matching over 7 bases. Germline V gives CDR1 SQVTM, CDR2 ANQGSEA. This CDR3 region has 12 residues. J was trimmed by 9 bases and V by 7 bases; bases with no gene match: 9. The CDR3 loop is CSGGQVGREQFF. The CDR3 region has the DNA TGCAGCGGTGGACAGGTCGGCCGTGAGCAGTTCTTC.

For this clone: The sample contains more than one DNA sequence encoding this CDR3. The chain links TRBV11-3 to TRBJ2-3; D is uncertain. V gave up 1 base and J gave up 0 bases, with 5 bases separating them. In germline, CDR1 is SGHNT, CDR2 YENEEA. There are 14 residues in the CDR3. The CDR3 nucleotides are TGTGCCAGCAGCTTAGCCGCTAGCACAGATACGCAGTATTTT. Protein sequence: CASSLAASTDTQYF.

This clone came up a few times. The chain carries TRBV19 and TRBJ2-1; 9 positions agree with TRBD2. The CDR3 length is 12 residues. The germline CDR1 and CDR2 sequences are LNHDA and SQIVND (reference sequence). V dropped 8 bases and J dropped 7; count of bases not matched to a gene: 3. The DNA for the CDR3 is TGTGCCAGTGCTAGCGGGGTTAATGAGCAGTTCTTC. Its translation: CASASGVNEQFF.

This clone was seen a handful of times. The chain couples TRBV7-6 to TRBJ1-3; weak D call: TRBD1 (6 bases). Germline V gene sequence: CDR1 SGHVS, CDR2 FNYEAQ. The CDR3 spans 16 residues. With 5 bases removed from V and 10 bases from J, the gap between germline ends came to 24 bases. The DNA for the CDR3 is TGTGCCAGCAGCCCCAACCTGAGGGGGGATGATAAAACCATATATTTT. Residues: CASSPNLRGDDKTIYF.

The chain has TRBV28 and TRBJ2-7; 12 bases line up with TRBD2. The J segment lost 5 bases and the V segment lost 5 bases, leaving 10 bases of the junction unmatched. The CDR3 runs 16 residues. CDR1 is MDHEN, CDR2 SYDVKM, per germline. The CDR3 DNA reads TGTGCCAGCAGTCAACGGACTAGCGGGATGTACAACGAGCAGTACGTC. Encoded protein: CASSQRTSGMYNEQYV.

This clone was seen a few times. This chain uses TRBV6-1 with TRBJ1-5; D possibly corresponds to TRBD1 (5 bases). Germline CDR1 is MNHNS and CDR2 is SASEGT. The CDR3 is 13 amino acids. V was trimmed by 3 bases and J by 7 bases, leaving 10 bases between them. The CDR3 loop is CASSDRGRQPQHF. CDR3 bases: TGTGCCAGCAGTGACCGGGGCCGACAGCCCCAGCATTTT.

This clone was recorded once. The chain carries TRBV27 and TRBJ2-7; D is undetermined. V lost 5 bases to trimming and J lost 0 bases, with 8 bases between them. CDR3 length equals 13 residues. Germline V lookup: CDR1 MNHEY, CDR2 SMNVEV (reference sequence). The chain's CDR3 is CASSPQSSYEQYF. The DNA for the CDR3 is TGTGCCAGCAGTCCACAAAGCTCCTACGAGCAGTACTTC.

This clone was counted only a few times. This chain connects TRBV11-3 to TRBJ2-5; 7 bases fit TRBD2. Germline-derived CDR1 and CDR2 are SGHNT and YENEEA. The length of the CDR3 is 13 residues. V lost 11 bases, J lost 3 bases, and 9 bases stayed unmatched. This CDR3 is CACGRAAEETQYF. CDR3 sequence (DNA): TGTGCCTGTGGGAGGGCAGCCGAAGAGACCCAGTACTTC.

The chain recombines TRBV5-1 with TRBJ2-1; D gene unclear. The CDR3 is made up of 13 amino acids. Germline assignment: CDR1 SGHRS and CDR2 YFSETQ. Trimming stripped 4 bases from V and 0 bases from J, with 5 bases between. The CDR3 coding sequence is TGCGCCAGCAGCGGGGACTCCTACAATGAGCAGTTCTTC. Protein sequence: CASSGDSYNEQFF. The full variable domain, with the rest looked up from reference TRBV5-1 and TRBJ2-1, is KAGVTQTPRYLIKTRGQQVTLSCSPISGHRSVSWYQQTPGQGLQFLFEYFSETQRNKGNFPGRFSGRQFSNSRSEMNVSTLELGDSALYLCASSGDSYNEQFFGPGTRLTVL.

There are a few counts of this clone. DNA of the CDR3: TGTGCCAGCAGTGAAGCAGTGAACACTGAAGCTTTCTTT. Amino acids: CASSEAVNTEAFF. The chain carries TRBV2 and TRBJ1-1; D unresolved. CDR3 size: 13 residues. Germline assignment: CDR1 SNHLY and CDR2 FYNNEI. V shed 0 bases and J shed 0 bases, with 2 bases lying between them.

The DNA of the CDR3 is TGTGCCAGCAGAGCCCCCGGGACAGGGGTGGATGAGCAGTTCTTC. Its translation: CASRAPGTGVDEQFF. The V and J genes are TRBV2 and TRBJ2-1; 10 bases line up with TRBD1. Looked up from germline, CDR1 is SNHLY and CDR2 is FYNNEI. V shed 6 bases, J shed 8 bases, and the junction held 10 bases outside the gene matches. There are 15 residues in the CDR3. The full variable domain, completed using reference TRBV2 and TRBJ2-1, is EPEVTQTPSHQVTQMGQEVILRCVPISNHLYFYWYRQILGQKVEFLVSFYNNEISEKSEIFDDQFSVERPDGSNFTLKIRSTKLEDSAMYFCASRAPGTGVDEQFFGPGTRLTVL.

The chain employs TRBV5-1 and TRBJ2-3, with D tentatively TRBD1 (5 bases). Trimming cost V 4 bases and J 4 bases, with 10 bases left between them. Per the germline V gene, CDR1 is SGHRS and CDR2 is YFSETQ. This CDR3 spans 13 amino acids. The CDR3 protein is CASSLRQSDTQYF. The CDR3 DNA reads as TGCGCCAGCAGCCTAAGACAGTCAGATACGCAGTATTTT.